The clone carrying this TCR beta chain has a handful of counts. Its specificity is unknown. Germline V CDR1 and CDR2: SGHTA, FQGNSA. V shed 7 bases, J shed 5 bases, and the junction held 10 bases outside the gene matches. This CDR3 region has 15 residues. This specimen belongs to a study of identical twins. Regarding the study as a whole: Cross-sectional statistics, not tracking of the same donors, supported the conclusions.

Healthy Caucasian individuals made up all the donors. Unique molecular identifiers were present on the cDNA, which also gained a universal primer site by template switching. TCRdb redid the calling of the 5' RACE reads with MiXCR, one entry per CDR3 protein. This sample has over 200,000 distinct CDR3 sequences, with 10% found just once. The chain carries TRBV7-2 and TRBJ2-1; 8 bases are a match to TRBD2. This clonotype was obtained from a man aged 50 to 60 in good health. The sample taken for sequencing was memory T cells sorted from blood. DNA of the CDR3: TGTGCCAGCAATACCTGGGGGCGGGAGGACAATGAGCAGTTCTTC. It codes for CASNTWGREDNEQFF.